This TCR beta chain was profiled in a study of blood T cell repertoires in COVID-19. Study overall: Specimens from acute and convalescent COVID-19 originated in the United States, Italy and Spain.

Trimming removed 7 bases at V and 4 bases at J, with 17 bases between. The CDR3 totals 15 residues. Germline values: CDR1 LNHDA, CDR2 SQIVND (reference sequence). Profiled with immunoSEQ multiplex PCR; TCRdb holds only in-frame clones, not every one. The table shows under 250,000 clones, with 70% to 90% occurring only once. The sequence derives from a man aged 50-59 years with COVID-19, enrolled during active disease. What was sequenced was peripheral blood. The chain employs TRBV19 and TRBJ2-1; D is perhaps TRBD1 (8 bases). This CDR3 reads CASKTNRGGYNEQFF. The DNA of the CDR3 is TGTGCCAGTAAAACGAACAGGGGGGGATACAATGAGCAGTTCTTC.